These 5 T cell receptor beta chains were sequenced from one sample in a study of T-cell memory formation after mild COVID-19. TCRdb reprocessed the 5' RACE reads with MiXCR, giving one entry per CDR3 protein. In the table there are about 400,000 distinct CDR3 sequences, 23% of which are singletons. Material for sequencing was PBMCs or a T cell subset sorted from them (not recorded which). All receptors derive from an adult woman who had mild COVID-19 (a few samples of this study predate the infection). Cell type and time point are not known.

This clonotype appeared a few times. This chain connects TRBV20-1 to TRBJ2-7; the D call may be TRBD1 or TRBD2 (5 bases each). Trimming stripped 3 bases from V and 3 bases from J, with 9 bases between. Germline CDR1 is DFQATT and CDR2 is SNEGSKA (reference sequence). This CDR3 contains 12 residues. CDR3 nucleotides: TGCAGTGCTAGTCAGGGAGACTACGAGCAGTACTTC. This gives the protein CSASQGDYEQYF.

This clonotype was recorded a few times. V and J are TRBV15 and TRBJ2-2; 8 bases are a match to TRBD1. This CDR3 has 16 residues. Germline V lookup: CDR1 LNHNV, CDR2 YYDKDF (reference sequence). The trim removed 1 base at V and 7 bases at J, leaving 8 bases unmatched. CDR3 bases: TGTGCCACCAGCAGAGTCCGGACAGGGATGGGCGGGGAGCTGTTTTTT. The encoded protein is CATSRVRTGMGGELFF.

The rearrangement joins TRBV28 to TRBJ1-4; possible D gene TRBD1, 6 bases. Germline assignment: CDR1 MDHEN and CDR2 SYDVKM. V was clipped by 2 bases and J by 8 bases, with 12 bases between them. This CDR3 region has 14 residues. CDR3 loop: CASSLQGRGEKLFF. DNA of the CDR3: TGTGCCAGCAGTTTACAGGGGAGAGGGGAAAAACTGTTTTTT. Filled out from reference TRBV28 and TRBJ1-4, the complete variable domain reads DVKVTQSSRYLVKRTGEKVFLECVQDMDHENMFWYRQDPGLGLRLIYFSYDVKMKEKGDIPEGYSVSREKKERFSLILESASTNQTSMYLCASSLQGRGEKLFFGSGTQLSVL.

This clonotype has more than one count but fewer than ten. V is TRBV27 and J is TRBJ2-7, with 11 bases fitting TRBD2. The CDR3 consists of 13 residues. V lost 6 bases, J lost 3 bases, and 1 base stayed unmatched. The V gene's germline CDR1 is MNHEY and CDR2 SMNVEV (reference sequence). CDR3 nucleotides: TGTGCCAGCAGGACTAGCGGGAACTACGAGCAGTACTTC. This gives the protein CASRTSGNYEQYF.

This clonotype was detected ten times or more. The chain links TRBV4-1 to TRBJ2-2; the D gene could be TRBD1 or TRBD2 (6 bases each). The V gene lost 4 bases and the J gene lost 6 bases, with 18 bases spanning the gap. CDR1 and CDR2 from the germline V gene are MGHRA and YSYEKL. The CDR3 is 16 amino acids. CDR3 residues: CASSLTGTPLSGELFF. In DNA form, the CDR3 reads TGCGCCAGCAGCCTTACAGGGACTCCCCTATCCGGGGAGCTGTTTTTT.